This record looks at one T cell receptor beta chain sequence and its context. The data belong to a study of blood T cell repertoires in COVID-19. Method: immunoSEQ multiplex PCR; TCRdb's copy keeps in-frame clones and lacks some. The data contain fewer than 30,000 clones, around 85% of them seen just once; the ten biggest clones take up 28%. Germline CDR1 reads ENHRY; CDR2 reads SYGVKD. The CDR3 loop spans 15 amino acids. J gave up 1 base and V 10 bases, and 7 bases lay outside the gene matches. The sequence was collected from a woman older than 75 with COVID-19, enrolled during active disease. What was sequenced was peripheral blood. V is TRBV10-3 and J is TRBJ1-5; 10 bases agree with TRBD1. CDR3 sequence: CATGQGQGSNQPQHF. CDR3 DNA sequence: TGTGCCACCGGCCAGGGACAGGGGAGCAATCAGCCCCAGCATTTT.